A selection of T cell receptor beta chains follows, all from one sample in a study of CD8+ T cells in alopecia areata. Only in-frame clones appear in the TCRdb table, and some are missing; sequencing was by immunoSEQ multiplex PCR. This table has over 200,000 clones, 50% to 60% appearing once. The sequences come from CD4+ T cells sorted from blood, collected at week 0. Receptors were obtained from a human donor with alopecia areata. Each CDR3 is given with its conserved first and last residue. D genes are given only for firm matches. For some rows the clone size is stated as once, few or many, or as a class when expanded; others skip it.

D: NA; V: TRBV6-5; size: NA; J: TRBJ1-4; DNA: TGTGCCAGCAGTTACTCGACGCAGGGTTGGGAAAAACTGTTTTTT; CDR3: CASSYSTQGWEKLFF
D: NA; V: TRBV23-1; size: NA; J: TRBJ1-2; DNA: TGCGCCAGCAGTCAACCCCCCTGTGGCAAGAACTATGGCTACACCTTC; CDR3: CASSQPPCGKNYGYTF
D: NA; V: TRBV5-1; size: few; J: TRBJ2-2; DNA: TGCGCCAGCAGCTTGGAGACCGGGGAGCTGTTTTTT; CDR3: CASSLETGELFF
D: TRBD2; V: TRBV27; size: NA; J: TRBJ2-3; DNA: TGTGCCAGCGCCTCGGGACTAGCGGGGGAAGATACGCAGTATTTT; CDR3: CASASGLAGEDTQYF
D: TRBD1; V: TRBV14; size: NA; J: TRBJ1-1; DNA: TGTGCCAGCACTGGACAGGCGAACACTGAAGCTTTCTTT; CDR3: CASTGQANTEAFF
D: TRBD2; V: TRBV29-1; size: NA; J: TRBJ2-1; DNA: TGCAGCGTTGGTCTAGCGGGGTACAATGAGCAGTTCTTC; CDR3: CSVGLAGYNEQFF
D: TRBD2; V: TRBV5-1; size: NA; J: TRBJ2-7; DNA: TGCGCCAGCAGCTTGGGGCTAGCGGGATCTAACGAGCAGTACTTC; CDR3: CASSLGLAGSNEQYF
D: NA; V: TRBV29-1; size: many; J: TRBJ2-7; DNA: TGCAGCGTTTCCCAGGGGCGCAACGAGCAGTACTTC; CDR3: CSVSQGRNEQYF
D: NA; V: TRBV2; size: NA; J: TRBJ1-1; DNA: TGTGCCAGCACCACTCAGGGGCTGAACACTGAAGCTTTCTTT; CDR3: CASTTQGLNTEAFF
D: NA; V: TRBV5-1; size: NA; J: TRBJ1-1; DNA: TGCGCCAGCAGCTTGGCGGCAGAAACTGAAGCTTTCTTT; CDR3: CASSLAAETEAFF
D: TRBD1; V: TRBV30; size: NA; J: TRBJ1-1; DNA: TGTGCCTGGACCCTAGGACAGGGCGTATCGAACACTGAAGCTTTCTTT; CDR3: CAWTLGQGVSNTEAFF
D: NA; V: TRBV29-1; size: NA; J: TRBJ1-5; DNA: TGCAGCGCTGGGGGACTTACCAGGGATCAGCCCCAGCATTTT; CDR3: CSAGGLTRDQPQHF
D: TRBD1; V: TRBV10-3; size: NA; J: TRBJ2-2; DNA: TGTGCCATCAGCGGGGGACAGGCTAACACCGGGGAGCTGTTTTTT; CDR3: CAISGGQANTGELFF
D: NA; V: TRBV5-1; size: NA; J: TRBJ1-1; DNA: TGCGCCAGCAGCTTTTTGGTAGAAGGAGAAGCTTTCTTT; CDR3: CASSFLVEGEAFF
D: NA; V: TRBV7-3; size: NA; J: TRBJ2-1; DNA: TGTGCCAGCAGCTTAAGTGGCCGCAATGAGCAGTTCTTC; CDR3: CASSLSGRNEQFF
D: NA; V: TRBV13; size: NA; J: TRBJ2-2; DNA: TGTGCCAGCAGCTTAGGCCAGAGTGGGGGTAACACCGGGGAGCTGTTTTTT; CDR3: CASSLGQSGGNTGELFF
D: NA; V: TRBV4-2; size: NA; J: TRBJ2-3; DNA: TGTGCCAGCAGCCAAGAGACCAACCCCGAACGCTATTTT; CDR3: CASSQETNPERYF
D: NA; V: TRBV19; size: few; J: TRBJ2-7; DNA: TGTGCCAGTAGTCCCTCACGTTGGGCCAGGAGGTCCTACGAGCAGTACTTC; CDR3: CASSPSRWARRSYEQYF
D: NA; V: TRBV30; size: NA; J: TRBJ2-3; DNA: TGTGCCTGGAGTGTAATCGGCGGGGGCACAGATACGCAGTATTTT; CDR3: CAWSVIGGGTDTQYF
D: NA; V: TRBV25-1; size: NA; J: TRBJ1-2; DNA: TGTGCCAGCAGGCGGGGCAACTATGGCTACACCTTC; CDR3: CASRRGNYGYTF
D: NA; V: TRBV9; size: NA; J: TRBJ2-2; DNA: TGTGCCAGCAGCGGACGAGACTACTATAACACCGGGGAGCTGTTTTTT; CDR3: CASSGRDYYNTGELFF
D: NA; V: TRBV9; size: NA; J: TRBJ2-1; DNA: TGTGCCAGCAGCGTAAGGGCCCTTCCCCAAGGGCAGTTCTTC; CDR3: CASSVRALPQGQFF
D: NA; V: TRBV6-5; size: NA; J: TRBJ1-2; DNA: TGTGCCAGCAGTTACTCGTTACGCTATGGCTACACCTTC; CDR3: CASSYSLRYGYTF
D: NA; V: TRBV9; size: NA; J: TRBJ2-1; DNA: TGTGCCAGCAGCGTAGCTTGGATTGACAATGAGCAGTTCTTC; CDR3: CASSVAWIDNEQFF
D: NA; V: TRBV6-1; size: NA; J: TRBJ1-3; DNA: TGTGCCGCCCGGCGCCCGTCGGGTCTTGGAAACACCATATATTTT; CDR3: CAARRPSGLGNTIYF
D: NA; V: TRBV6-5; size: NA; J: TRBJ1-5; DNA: TGTGCCAGCAGTTACTCCGGGGAGAGCAATCAGCCCCAGCATTTT; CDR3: CASSYSGESNQPQHF
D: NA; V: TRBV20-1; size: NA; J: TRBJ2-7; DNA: TGCAGTGCTAGTTGGAACGAGCAGTACTTC; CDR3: CSASWNEQYF
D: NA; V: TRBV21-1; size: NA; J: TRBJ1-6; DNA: TGTGCCAGCACCGTCAGCGGAGGGCCAGGAGGGAATTCACCCCTCCACTTT; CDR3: CASTVSGGPGGNSPLHF
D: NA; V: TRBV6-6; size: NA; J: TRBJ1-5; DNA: TGTGCCAGCAGTTACAGGGGGGAACCCCAGCATTTT; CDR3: CASSYRGEPQHF
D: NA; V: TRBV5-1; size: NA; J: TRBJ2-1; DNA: TGCGCCAGCAGCCTCCGTCTGAATGAGCAGTTCTTC; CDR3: CASSLRLNEQFF
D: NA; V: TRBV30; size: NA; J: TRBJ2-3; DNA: TGTGCCTGGAGTGTATCAGCTACGCAGTATTTT; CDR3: CAWSVSATQYF
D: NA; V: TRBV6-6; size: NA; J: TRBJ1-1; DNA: TGTGCCAGCGGGGTGGGGATGAACACTGAAGCTTTCTTT; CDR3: CASGVGMNTEAFF
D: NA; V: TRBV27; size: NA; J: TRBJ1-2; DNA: TGTGCCAGCAGGACCCCTGCCTATGGCTACACCTTC; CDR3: CASRTPAYGYTF
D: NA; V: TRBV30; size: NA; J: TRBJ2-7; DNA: TGTGCCTGGAGTGTCGTGGGAAACGAGCAGTACTTC; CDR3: CAWSVVGNEQYF
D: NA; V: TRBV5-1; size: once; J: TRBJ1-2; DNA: TGCGCCAGCAGCTTGAGTCTGGATGGCTACACCTTC; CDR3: CASSLSLDGYTF
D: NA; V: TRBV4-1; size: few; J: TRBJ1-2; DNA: TGCGCCAGCAGCCAAGTGTTTTCTACTCGGGAGGGCTATGGCTACACCTTC; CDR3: CASSQVFSTREGYGYTF
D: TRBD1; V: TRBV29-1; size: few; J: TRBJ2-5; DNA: TGCAGCACCGGACAGGCCCAAGAGACCCAGTACTTC; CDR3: CSTGQAQETQYF
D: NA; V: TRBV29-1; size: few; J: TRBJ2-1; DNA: TGCAGCGTCTGGGCACAGGTGAATGAGCAGTTCTTC; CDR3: CSVWAQVNEQFF
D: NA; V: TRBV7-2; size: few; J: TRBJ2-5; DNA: TGTGCCAGCAGCTTAGTGCGAGAGACCCAGTACTTC; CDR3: CASSLVRETQYF
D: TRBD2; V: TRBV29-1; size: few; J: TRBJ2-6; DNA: TGCAGCGCAGGACTAGCGGGAGGCTCTGGGGCCAACGTCCTGACTTTC; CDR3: CSAGLAGGSGANVLTF
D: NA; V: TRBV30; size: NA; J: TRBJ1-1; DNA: TGTGCCTGGAGTGTACAGATCGGTCGACTGATCACTGAAGCTTTCTTT; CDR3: CAWSVQIGRLITEAFF
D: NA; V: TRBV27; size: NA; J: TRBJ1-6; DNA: TGTGCCAGCAGGCCCGTGAGGGGCGCGGGGTATAATTCACCCCTCCACTTT; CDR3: CASRPVRGAGYNSPLHF
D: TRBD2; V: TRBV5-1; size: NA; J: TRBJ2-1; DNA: TGCGCCAGCAGCTTGAGTGGGACTACGCACAATGAGCAGTTCTTC; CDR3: CASSLSGTTHNEQFF
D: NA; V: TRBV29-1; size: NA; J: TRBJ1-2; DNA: TGCAGCGTTGAGAAGAAAAACTATGGCTACACCTTC; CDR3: CSVEKKNYGYTF
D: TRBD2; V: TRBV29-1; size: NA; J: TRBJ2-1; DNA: TGCAGCGTTGGGACTAGCGGGAGGGTGTGGTTCTTC; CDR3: CSVGTSGRVWFF
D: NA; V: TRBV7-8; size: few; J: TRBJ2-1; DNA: TGTGCCAGCAGCTTAATGGGGAGCTCCTACAATGAGCAGTTCTTC; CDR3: CASSLMGSSYNEQFF
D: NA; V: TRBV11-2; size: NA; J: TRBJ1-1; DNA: TGTGCCAGCAGCTCCGGACGGCCGAACACTGAAGCTTTCTTT; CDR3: CASSSGRPNTEAFF
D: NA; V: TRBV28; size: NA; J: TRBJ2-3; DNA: TGTGCCAGCTTCTACAAGACCGGGACAAACGGTGATGCGCAGTATTTT; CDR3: CASFYKTGTNGDAQYF
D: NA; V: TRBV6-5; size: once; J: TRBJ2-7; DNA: TGTGCCAGCGGGCTGGGCGAGCAGTACTTC; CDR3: CASGLGEQYF
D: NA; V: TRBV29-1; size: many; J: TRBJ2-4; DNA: TGCAGCGTTGAAATGGTAGTCGGGAACATTCAGTACTTC; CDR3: CSVEMVVGNIQYF
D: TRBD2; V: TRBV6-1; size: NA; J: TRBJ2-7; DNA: TGTGCCAGCAGTGAATTACAAGCGGGGATAGGCGAGCAGTACTTC; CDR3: CASSELQAGIGEQYF
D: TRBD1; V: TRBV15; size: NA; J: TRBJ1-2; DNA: TGTGCCACCAGCAGTGACAGGGGGTTCTATGGCTACACCTTC; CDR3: CATSSDRGFYGYTF
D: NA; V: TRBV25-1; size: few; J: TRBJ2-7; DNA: TGTGCCAGCAGTGAATATAGGAGGGCCGGGCAGCAGTACTTC; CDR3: CASSEYRRAGQQYF
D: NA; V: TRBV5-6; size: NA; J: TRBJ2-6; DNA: TGTGCCAGCAGGATGGGTGCTGGGGCCAACGTCCTGACTTTC; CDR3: CASRMGAGANVLTF
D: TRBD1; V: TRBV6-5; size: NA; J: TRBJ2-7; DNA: TGTGCCAGCAGTTACTCGTACCAGGGGGCCTACGAGCAGTACTTC; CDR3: CASSYSYQGAYEQYF
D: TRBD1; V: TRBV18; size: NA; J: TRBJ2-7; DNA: TGTGCCAGCTCAAACAGGGGCGGTAACTCCTACGAGCAGTACTTC; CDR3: CASSNRGGNSYEQYF
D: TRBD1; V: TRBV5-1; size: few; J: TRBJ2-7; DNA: TGCGCCAGCAGCTTGGCCCAAATGACAGGGGGTTTCGACGAGCAGTACTTC; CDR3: CASSLAQMTGGFDEQYF